This TCR beta chain comes out of a study of STAT5B mutations in CD4+ large granular lymphocyte leukemia. About the research overall: Among healthy controls, a particular HLA allele went with more CDR3 'QG' motifs.

Germline CDR1 reads LGHNA; CDR2 reads YNFKEQ. Trimming removed 0 bases at V and 6 bases at J, with 14 bases between. The CDR3 runs to 15 residues. Study-wide findings and caveats: Compared with healthy controls (2/35), patient top clones favored TRBV06 (8/27).

The authors' processing: Lowest detectable productive clonotype frequency was 2.59 x 10-5. Measured with immunoSEQ multiplex PCR; TCRdb has only the in-frame clones, and not every one. V and J calls and clone size are as listed in that table; D and trimming were resolved from the DNA. Of 25,000 to 35,000 clones in the sample, 71% were seen once. The sample holds a few counts of this clone. Its specificity is unknown. The rearrangement joins TRBV4-2 to TRBJ1-1, with D perhaps TRBD1 (5 bases). Sequenced sample: CD4+ T cells from blood buffy coats. This receptor was obtained from a human donor in good health. The CDR3 is CASSQERGWGAEAFF. DNA of the CDR3: TGTGCCAGCAGCCAAGAACGTGGTTGGGGGGCTGAAGCTTTCTTT.